Included here is one TCR beta chain sequence, with context. The record originates from a study of OX40 agonist ivuxolimab in advanced cancers. The repertoire was sequenced with immunoSEQ multiplex PCR; TCRdb's copy has only in-frame clones and lacks some. The sample yields 98,000 or so clones, around 90% seen once. This TCR came from an adult with an advanced solid tumor such as melanoma, head and neck, liver or kidney cancer. This material consisted of CD4+ or CD8+ T cells sorted from blood, taken in a trial of the OX40 agonist ivuxolimab.

In DNA, the CDR3 is TGTGCCAGTAGTAGGCCCCTCTCTAGCGGGAGGGCTAATACGCAGTATTTT. This codes for CASSRPLSSGRANTQYF. The chain links TRBV19 to TRBJ2-3; 12 bases map to TRBD2. Germline values: CDR1 LNHDA, CDR2 SQIVND (reference sequence). This CDR3 has 17 residues. Germline trimming cut 4 bases from V and 7 bases from J; bases unmatched to any gene: 12.